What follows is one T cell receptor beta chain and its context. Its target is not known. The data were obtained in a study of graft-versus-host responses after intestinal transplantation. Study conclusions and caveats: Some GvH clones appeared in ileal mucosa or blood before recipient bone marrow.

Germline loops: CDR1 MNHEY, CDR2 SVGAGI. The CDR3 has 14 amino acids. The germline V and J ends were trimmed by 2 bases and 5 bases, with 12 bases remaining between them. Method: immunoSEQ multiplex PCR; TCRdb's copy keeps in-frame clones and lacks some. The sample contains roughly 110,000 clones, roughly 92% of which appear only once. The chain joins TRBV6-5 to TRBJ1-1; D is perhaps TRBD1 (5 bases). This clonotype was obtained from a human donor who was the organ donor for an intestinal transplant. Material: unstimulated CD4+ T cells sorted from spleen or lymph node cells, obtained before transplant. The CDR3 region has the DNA TGTGCCAGCAGTTACGGCAGGGCCTATACTGAAGCTTTCTTT. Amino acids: CASSYGRAYTEAFF.